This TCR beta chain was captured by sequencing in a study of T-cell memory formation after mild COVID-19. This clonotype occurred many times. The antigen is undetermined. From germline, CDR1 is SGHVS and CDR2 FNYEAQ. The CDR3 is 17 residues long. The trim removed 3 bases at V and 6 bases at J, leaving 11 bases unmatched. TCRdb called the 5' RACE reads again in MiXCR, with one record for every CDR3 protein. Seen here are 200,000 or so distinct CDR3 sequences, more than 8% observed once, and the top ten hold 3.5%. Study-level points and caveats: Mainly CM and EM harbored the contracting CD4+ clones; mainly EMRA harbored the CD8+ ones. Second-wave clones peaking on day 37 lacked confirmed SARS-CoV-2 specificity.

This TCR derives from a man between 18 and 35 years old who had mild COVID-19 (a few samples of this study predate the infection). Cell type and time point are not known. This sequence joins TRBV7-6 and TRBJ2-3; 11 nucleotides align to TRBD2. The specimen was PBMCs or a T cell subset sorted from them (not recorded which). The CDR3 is CASSLLAGGPSYDTQYF. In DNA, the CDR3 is TGTGCCAGCAGCTTGTTAGCGGGGGGGCCTTCTTATGATACGCAGTATTTT.